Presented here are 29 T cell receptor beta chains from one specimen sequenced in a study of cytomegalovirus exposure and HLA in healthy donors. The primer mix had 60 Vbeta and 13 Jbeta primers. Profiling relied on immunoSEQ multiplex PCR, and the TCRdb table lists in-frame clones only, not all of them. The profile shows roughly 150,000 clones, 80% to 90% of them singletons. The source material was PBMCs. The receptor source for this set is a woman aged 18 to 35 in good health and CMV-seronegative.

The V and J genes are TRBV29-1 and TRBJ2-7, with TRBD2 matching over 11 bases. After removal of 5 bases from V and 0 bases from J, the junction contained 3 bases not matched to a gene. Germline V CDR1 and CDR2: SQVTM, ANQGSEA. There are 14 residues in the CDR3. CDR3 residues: CSVLAGGLSYEQYF. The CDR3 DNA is TGCAGCGTTCTAGCGGGAGGTCTCTCCTACGAGCAGTACTTC.

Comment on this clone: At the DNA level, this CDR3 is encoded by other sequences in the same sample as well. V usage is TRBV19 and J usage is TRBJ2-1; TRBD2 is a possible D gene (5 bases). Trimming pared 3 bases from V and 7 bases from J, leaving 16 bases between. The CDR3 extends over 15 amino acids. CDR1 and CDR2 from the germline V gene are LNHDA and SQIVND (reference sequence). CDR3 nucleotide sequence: TGTGCCAGTAGTATCAACGGGAACGTGAGGAATGAGCAGTTCTTC. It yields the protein CASSINGNVRNEQFF. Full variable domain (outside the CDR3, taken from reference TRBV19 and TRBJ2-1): DGGITQSPKYLFRKEGQNVTLSCEQNLNHDAMYWYRQDPGQGLRLIYYSQIVNDFQKGDIAEGYSVSREKKESFPLTVTSAQKNPTAFYLCASSINGNVRNEQFFGPGTRLTVL.

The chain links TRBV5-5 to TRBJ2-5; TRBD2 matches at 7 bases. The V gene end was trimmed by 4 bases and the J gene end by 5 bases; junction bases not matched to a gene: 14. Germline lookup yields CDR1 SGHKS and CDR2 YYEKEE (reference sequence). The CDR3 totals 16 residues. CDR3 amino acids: CASSLRVGGSEETQYF. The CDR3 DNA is TGTGCCAGCAGCCTCAGGGTGGGCGGGAGTGAGGAGACCCAGTACTTC.

The CDR3 loop is CSVGTGMANEQFF. CDR3 in DNA: TGCAGCGTCGGGACAGGGATGGCCAATGAGCAGTTCTTC. This chain links TRBV29-1 with TRBJ2-1; 9 bases are a match to TRBD1. This CDR3 region has 13 residues. Losses at the gene ends were 6 bases for V and 6 bases for J; bases not matched to a gene: 6. From germline, CDR1 is SQVTM and CDR2 ANQGSEA.

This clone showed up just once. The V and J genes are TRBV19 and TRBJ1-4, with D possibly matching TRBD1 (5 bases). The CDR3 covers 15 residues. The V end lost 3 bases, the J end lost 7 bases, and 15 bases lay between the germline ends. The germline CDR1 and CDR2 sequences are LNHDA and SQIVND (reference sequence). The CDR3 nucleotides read TGTGCCAGTAGTATCGGCGACAGAAGTACTGAAAAACTGTTTTTT. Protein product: CASSIGDRSTEKLFF. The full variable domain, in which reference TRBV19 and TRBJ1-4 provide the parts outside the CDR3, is DGGITQSPKYLFRKEGQNVTLSCEQNLNHDAMYWYRQDPGQGLRLIYYSQIVNDFQKGDIAEGYSVSREKKESFPLTVTSAQKNPTAFYLCASSIGDRSTEKLFFGSGTQLSVL.

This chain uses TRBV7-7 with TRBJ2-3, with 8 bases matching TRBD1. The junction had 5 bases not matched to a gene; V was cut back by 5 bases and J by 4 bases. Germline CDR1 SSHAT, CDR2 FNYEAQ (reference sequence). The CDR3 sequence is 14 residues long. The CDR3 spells CASSPGQASDTQYF. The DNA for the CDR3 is TGTGCCAGCAGCCCGGGACAGGCTTCAGATACGCAGTATTTT.

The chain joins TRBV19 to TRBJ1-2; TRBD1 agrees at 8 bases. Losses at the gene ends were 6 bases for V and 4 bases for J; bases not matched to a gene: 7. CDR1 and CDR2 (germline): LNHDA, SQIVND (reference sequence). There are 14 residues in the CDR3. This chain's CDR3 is CASRGTGKFYGYTF. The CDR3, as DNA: TGTGCCAGTAGGGGGACAGGAAAATTCTATGGCTACACCTTC.

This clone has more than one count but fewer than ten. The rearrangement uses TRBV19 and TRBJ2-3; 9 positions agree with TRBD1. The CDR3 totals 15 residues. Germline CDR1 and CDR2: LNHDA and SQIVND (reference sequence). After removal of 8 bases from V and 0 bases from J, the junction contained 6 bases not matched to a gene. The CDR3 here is CASGTGPRSTDTQYF. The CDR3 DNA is TGTGCCAGTGGGACAGGGCCCCGCAGCACAGATACGCAGTATTTT.

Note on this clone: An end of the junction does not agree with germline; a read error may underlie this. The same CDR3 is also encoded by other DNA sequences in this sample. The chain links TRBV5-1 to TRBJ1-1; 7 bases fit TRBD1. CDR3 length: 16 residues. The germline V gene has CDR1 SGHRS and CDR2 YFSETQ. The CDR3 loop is CASSLKGAETYTEAFF. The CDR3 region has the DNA TGCGCCAGCAGCTTGAAGGGGGCAGAGACCTACACTGAGGCTTTCTTT.

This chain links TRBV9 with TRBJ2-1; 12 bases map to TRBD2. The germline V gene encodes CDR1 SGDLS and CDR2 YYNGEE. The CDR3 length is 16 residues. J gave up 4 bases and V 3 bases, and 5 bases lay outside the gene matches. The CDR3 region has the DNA TGTGCCAGCAGCGCCAGACTAGCGGGAGAGTACAATGAGCAGTTCTTC. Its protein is CASSARLAGEYNEQFF.

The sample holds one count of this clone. The DNA of the CDR3 is TGTGCCACAACGTTGAGGGAGACCCAGTACTTC. Amino acids: CATTLRETQYF. The chain is built from TRBV27 and TRBJ2-5; D ambiguous. The CDR3 has 11 residues. The V gene lost 10 bases and the J gene lost 5 bases, with 11 bases spanning the gap. Germline lookup yields CDR1 MNHEY and CDR2 SMNVEV (reference sequence).

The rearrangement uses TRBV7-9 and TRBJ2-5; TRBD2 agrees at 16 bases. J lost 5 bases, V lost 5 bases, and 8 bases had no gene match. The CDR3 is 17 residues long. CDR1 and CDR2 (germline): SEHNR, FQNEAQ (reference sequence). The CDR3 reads CASSPPGTSGGAETQYF. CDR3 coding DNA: TGTGCCAGCAGCCCCCCCGGGACTAGCGGGGGGGCGGAGACCCAGTACTTC.

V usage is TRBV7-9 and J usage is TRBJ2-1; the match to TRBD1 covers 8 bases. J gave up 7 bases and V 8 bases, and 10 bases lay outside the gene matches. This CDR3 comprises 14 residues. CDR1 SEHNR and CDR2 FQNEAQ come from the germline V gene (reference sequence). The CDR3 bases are TGTGCCAGCGATGGGGCCTACAGGGGGAATGAGCAGTTCTTC. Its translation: CASDGAYRGNEQFF.

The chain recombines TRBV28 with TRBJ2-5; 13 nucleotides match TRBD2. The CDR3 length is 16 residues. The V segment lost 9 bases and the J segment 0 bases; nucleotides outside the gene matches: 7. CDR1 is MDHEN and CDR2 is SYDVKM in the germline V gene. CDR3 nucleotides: TGTGCCAGTTTAGAACTAGCGGGGGGGCACCAAGAGACCCAGTACTTC. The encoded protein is CASLELAGGHQETQYF.

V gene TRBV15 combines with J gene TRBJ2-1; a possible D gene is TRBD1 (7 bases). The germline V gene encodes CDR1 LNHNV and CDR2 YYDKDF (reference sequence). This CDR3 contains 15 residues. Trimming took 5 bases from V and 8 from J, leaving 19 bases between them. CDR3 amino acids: CATSARTGGGYEQFF. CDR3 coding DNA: TGTGCCACCAGCGCAAGGACAGGTGGGGGGTATGAGCAGTTCTTC. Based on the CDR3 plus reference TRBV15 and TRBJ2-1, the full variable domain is DAMVIQNPRYQVTQFGKPVTLSCSQTLNHNVMYWYQQKSSQAPKLLFHYYDKDFNNEADTPDNFQSRRPNTSFCFLDIRSPGLGDTAMYLCATSARTGGGYEQFFGPGTRLTVL.

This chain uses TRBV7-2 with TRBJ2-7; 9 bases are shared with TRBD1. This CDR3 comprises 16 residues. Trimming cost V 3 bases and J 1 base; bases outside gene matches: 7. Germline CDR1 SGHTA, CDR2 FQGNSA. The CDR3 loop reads CASSFSPDRGSYEQYF. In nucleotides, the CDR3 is TGTGCCAGCAGCTTCTCCCCGGACAGGGGATCCTACGAGCAGTACTTC.

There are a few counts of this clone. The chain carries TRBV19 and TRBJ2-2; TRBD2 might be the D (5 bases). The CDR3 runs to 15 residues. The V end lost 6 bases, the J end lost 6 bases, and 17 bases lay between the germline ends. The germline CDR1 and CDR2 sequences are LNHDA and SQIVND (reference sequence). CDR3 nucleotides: TGTGCCAGTAGCCCCCGCGGTCGGGGAGCCGGGGAGCTGTTTTTT. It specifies CASSPRGRGAGELFF.

DNA for the CDR3: TGTGCCAGCAGTAGGGGATACACTGAAGCTTTCTTT. As protein: CASSRGYTEAFF. The chain links TRBV28 to TRBJ1-1; D possibly corresponds to TRBD1 (5 bases). The CDR3 contains 12 residues. Germline V gene lookup returns CDR1 MDHEN and CDR2 SYDVKM. The V end lost 5 bases, the J end lost 3 bases, and 7 bases lay between the germline ends.

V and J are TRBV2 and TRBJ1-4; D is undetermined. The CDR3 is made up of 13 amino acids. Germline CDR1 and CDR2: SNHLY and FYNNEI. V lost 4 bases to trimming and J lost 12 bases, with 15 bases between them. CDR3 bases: TGTGCCAGCAGTGGGACGGGATTCGGGCAACTGTTTTTT. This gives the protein CASSGTGFGQLFF.

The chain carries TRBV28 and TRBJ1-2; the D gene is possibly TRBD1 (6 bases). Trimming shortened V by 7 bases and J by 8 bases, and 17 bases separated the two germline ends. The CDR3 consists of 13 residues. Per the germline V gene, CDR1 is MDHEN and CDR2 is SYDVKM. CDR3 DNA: TGTGCCAGCAACATTGGGGGGGGCAGGGGCTACACCTTC. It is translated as CASNIGGGRGYTF.

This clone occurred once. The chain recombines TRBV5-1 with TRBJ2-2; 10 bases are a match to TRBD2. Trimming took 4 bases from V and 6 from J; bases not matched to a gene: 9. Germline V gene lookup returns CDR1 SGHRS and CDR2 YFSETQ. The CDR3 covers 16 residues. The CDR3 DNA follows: TGCGCCAGCAGCCTTGTAGCCCTAGCGGGAGCCGGGGAGCTGTTTTTT. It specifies CASSLVALAGAGELFF.

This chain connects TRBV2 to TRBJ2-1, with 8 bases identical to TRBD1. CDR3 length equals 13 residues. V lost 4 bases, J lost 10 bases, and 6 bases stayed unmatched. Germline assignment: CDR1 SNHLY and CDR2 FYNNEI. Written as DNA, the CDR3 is TGTGCCAGCAGTGCGCAGGGGGCGGGGGAGCAGTTCTTC. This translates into CASSAQGAGEQFF.

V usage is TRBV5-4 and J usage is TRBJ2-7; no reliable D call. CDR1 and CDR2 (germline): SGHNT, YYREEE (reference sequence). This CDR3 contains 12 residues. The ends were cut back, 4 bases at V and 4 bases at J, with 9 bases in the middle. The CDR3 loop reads CASSIGWYEQYF. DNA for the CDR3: TGTGCCAGCAGCATCGGTTGGTACGAGCAGTACTTC.

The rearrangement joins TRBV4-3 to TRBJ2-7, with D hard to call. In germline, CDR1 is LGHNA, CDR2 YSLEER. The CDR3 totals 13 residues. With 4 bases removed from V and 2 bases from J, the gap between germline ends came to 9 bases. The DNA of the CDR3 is TGCGCCAGCAGCCGTGGAGCGACCTACGAGCAGTACTTC. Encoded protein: CASSRGATYEQYF.

CDR3 nucleotide sequence: TGTGCCAGCAGCTTAGTCGCCGGAGCCTACGAGCAGTACTTC. Encoded protein: CASSLVAGAYEQYF. The rearrangement uses TRBV7-9 and TRBJ2-7; D remains unclear. Germline CDR1 is SEHNR and CDR2 is FQNEAQ (reference sequence). Trimming took off 1 base at V and 2 bases at J, with 9 bases between the two ends. The CDR3 is 14 residues long. Supplemented by reference TRBV7-9 and TRBJ2-7, the full variable domain reads DTGVSQNPRHKITKRGQNVTFRCDPISEHNRLYWYRQTLGQGPEFLTYFQNEAQLEKSRLLSDRFSAERPKGSFSTLEIQRTEQGDSAMYLCASSLVAGAYEQYFGPGTRLTVT.

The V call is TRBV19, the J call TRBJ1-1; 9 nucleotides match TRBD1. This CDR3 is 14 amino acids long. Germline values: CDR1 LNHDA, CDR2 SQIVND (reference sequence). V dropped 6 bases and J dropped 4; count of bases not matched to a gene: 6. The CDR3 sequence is CASSGQGKRTEAFF. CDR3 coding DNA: TGTGCCAGTAGCGGACAGGGGAAACGCACTGAAGCTTTCTTT.

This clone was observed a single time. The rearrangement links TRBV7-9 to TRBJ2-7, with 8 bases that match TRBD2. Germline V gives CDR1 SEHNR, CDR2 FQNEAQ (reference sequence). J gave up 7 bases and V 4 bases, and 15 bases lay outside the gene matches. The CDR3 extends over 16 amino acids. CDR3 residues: CASSSAARGEGGEQYF. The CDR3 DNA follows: TGTGCCAGCAGCTCCGCGGCGCGGGGGGAGGGGGGGGAGCAGTACTTC.

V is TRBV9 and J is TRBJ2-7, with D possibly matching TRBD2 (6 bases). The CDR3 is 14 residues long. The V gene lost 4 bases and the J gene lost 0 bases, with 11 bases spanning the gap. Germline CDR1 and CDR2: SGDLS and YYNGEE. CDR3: CASSSSATSYEQYF. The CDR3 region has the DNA TGTGCCAGCAGCTCTAGCGCCACCTCCTACGAGCAGTACTTC.

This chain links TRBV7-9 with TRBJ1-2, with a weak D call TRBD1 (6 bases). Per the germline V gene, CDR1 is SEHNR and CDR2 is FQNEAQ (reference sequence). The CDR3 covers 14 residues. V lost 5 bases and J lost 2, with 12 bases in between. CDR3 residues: CASSLRGANYGYTF. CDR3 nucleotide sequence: TGTGCCAGCAGCCTCCGGGGGGCGAACTATGGCTACACCTTC.